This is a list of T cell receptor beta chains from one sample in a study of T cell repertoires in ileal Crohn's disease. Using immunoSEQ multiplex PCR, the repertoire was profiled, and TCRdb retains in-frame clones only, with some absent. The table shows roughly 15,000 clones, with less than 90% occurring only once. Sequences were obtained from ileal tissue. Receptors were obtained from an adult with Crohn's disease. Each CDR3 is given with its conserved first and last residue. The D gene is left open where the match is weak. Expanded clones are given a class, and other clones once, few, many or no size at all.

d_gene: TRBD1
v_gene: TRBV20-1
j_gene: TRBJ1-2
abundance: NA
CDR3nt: TGCAGTGCTGAAGACAGGGAGGACTACACCTTC
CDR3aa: CSAEDREDYTF

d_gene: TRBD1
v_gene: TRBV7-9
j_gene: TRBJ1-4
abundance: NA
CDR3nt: TGTGCCAGCAGCTTACCCGGGACAGGGAACGAAAAACTGTTTTTT
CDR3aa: CASSLPGTGNEKLFF

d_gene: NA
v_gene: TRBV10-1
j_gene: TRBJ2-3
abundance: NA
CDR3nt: TGCGCCAGCAGTGAGTACCGCGGGGAGGAGATTGTAGGAACGCAGTATTTT
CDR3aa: CASSEYRGEEIVGTQYF

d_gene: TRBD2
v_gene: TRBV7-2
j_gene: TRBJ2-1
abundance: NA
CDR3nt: TGTGCCAGCAGCTATCCGGGACTAGCGGGGAAGGGTCCCTACAATGAGCAGTTCTTC
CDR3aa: CASSYPGLAGKGPYNEQFF

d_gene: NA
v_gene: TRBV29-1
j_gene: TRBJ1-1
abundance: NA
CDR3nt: TGCAGCGTTAACCCCAGGGGCACTGAAGCTTTCTTT
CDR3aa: CSVNPRGTEAFF

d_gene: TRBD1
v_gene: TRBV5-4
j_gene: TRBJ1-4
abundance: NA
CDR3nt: TGTGCCAGCAGTTACGGGACAGCTAATGAAAAACTGTTTTTT
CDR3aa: CASSYGTANEKLFF

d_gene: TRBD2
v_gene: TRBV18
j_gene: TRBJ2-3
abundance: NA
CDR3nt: TGTGCCAGCTCATCGGGACTAGCGGGCACAGATACGCAGTATTTT
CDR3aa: CASSSGLAGTDTQYF

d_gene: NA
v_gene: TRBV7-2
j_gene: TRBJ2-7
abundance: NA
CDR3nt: TGTGCCAGCAGCGTACAGACAGGAACCTACGAGCAGTACTTC
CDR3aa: CASSVQTGTYEQYF

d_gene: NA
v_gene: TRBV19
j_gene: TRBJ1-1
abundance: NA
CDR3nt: TGTGCCAGTAGTCCCCTCCCCGGCACTGAAGCTTTCTTT
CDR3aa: CASSPLPGTEAFF

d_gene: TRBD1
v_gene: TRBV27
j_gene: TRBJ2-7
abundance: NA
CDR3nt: TGTGCCAGCAGTCCCCGGGACAGGGTATGGGACGAGCAGTACTTC
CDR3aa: CASSPRDRVWDEQYF

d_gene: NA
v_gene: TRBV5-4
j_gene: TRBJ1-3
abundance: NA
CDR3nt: TGTGCCAGCAGCCTAGACAGCGCCTCTGGAAACACCATATATTTT
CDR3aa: CASSLDSASGNTIYF

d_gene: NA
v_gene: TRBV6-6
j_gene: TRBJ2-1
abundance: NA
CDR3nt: TGTGCCAGCCGCCTCCTGGGGGGCAATGAGCAGTTCTTC
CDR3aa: CASRLLGGNEQFF

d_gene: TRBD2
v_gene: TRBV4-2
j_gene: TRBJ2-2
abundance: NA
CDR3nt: TGTGCCAGCAGCCATCTAGCGGGGGACAACACCGGGGAGCTGTTTTTT
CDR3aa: CASSHLAGDNTGELFF

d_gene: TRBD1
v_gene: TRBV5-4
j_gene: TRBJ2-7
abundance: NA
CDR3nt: TGTGCCAGCAGCCGGGACAGGAGCTCCTACGAGCAGTACTTC
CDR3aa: CASSRDRSSYEQYF

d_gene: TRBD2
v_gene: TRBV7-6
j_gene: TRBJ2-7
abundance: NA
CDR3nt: TGTGCCAGCAGCCGAACTAGCGGGGCGATCCCCTACGAGCAGTACTTC
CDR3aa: CASSRTSGAIPYEQYF

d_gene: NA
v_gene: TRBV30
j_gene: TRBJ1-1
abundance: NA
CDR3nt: TGTGCCTGGGTAACAGGGCCCACTGAAGCTTTCTTT
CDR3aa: CAWVTGPTEAFF

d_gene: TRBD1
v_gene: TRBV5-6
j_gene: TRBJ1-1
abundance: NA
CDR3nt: TGTGCCAGCAGCTTGATGTCAGGGGGGAACACTGAAGCTTTCTTT
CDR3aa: CASSLMSGGNTEAFF

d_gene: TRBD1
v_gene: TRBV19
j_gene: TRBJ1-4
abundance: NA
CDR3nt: TGTGCCAGTAGTCTCGGACAGGGAGATAATGAAAAACTGTTTTTT
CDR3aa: CASSLGQGDNEKLFF

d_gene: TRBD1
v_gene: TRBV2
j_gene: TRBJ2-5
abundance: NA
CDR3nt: TGTGCCAGCAGAACGGACAGGCTGCTGCGGGCCCAGTACTTC
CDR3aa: CASRTDRLLRAQYF

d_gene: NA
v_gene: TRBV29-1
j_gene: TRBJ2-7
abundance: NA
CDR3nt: TGCAGCGTTGAAGTGGCGTCGGGCGAGCAGTACTTC
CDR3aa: CSVEVASGEQYF

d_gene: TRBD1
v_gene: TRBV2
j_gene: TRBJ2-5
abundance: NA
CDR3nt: TGTGCCAGCAGTGAGCCCCCCCCTGGGACAGGAGAAGAGACCCAGTACTTC
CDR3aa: CASSEPPPGTGEETQYF

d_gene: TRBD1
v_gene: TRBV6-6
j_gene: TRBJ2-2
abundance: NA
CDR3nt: TGTGCCAGCAGCCCGAGGACAGGGCCTTTCACCGGGGAGCTGTTTTTT
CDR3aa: CASSPRTGPFTGELFF

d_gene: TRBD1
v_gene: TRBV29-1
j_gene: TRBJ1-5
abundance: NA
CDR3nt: TGCAGCGTGGCCAGGGGGCAGGGTCAGCCCCAGCATTTT
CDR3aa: CSVARGQGQPQHF

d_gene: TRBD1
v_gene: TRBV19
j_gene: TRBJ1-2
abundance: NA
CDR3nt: TGTGCCAGTCACATTCCGGGGACAGGCAACTATGGCTACACCTTC
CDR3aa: CASHIPGTGNYGYTF

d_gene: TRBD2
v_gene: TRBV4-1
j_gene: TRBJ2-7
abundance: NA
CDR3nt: TGCGCCAGCAGCCAATCCAACAGGGTCCGGGGGGGGTACGAGCAGTACTTC
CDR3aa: CASSQSNRVRGGYEQYF

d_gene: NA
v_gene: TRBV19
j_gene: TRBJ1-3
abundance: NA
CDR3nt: TGTGCCAGTAGTATTTCGGGGGGGCGAGGAAACACCATATATTTT
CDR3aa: CASSISGGRGNTIYF

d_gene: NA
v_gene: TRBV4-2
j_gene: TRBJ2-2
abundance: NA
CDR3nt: TGTGCCAGCAGCCAAGATGATTCAGACACCGGGGAGCTGTTTTTT
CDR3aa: CASSQDDSDTGELFF

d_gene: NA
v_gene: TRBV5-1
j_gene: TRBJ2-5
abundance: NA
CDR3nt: TGCGCCAGCAACCCACGTCCACAGGGGAGGGAGACCCAGTACTTC
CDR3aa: CASNPRPQGRETQYF

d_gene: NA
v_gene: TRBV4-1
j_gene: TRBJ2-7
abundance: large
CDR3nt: TGCGCCAGCAGCCAAGATATGGACACCTCCTACGAGCAGTACTTC
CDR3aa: CASSQDMDTSYEQYF

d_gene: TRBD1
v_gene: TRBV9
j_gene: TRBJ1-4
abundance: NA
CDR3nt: TGTGCCAGCAGCATAGGGGGCTATGCAACTAATGAAAAACTGTTTTTT
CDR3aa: CASSIGGYATNEKLFF

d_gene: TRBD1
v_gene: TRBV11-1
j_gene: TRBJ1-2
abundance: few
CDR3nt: TGTGCCAGCAGCTTCCTTCGGACAGGGGACGGCTACACCTTC
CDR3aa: CASSFLRTGDGYTF

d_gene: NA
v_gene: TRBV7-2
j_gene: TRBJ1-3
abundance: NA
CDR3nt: TGTGCCAGCAGCCCGTCAGTAGGAGCCTCTGGAAACACCATATATTTT
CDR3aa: CASSPSVGASGNTIYF

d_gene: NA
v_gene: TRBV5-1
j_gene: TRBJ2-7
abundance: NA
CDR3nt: TGCGCCACCCGCTCAGGGGGGAACTCCTACGAGCAGTACTTC
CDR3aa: CATRSGGNSYEQYF

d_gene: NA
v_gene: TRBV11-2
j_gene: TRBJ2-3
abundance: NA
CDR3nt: TGTGCCAGCACAGTACAGGGCGGTTCGCAGTATTTT
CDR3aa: CASTVQGGSQYF

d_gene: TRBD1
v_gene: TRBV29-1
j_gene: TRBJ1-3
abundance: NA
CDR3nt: TGCAGCGTTTCGCCCACTGGGACAGGGTCTGGAAACACCATATATTTT
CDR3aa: CSVSPTGTGSGNTIYF

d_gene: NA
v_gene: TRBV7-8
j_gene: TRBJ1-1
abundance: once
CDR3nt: TGTGCCAGCAGCTTTTCGGGGTTATCTGAAGCTTTCTTT
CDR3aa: CASSFSGLSEAFF

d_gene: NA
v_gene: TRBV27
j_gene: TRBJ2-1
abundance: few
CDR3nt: TGTGCCAGCAGCTCCTTCGCGGGCTCCTACAATGAGCAGTTCTTC
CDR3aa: CASSSFAGSYNEQFF

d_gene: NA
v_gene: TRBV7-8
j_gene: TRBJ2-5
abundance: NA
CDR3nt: TGTGCCAGCAGCTTAGGGTCAGGGGAAGGAGAGACCCAGTACTTC
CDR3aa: CASSLGSGEGETQYF

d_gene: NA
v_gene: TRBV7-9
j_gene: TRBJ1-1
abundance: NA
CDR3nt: TGTGCCAGCAGCTTAGGGGGGCCCACTGAAGCTTTCTTT
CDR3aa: CASSLGGPTEAFF

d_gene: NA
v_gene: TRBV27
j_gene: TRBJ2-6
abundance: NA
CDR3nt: TGTGCCAGCAGTCCGACAGGTCGGTCGGGGGCCAACGTCCTGACTTTC
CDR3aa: CASSPTGRSGANVLTF

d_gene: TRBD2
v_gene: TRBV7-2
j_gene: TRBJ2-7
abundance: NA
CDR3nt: TGTGCCACGTCTAGCGGGAAAAGCTACGAGCAGTACTTC
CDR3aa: CATSSGKSYEQYF

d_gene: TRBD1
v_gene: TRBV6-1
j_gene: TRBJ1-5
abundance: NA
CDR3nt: TGTGCCAGCGGTAGGGGACAGGCAGATCAGCCCCAGCATTTT
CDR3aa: CASGRGQADQPQHF

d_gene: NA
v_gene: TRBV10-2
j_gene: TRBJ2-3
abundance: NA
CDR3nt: TGCGCCAGCAGTGTTTGGCGGGCAGATACGCAGTATTTT
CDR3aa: CASSVWRADTQYF

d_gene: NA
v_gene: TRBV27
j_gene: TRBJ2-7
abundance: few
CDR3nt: TGTGCCAGCAGTTCCTTAGGACTTCCCCTCTACGAGCAGTACTTC
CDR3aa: CASSSLGLPLYEQYF

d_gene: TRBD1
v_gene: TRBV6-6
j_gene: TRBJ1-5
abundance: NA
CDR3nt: TGTGCCAGCAGCTCGCTGGCGGGACAGAATCAGCCCCAGCATTTT
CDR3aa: CASSSLAGQNQPQHF

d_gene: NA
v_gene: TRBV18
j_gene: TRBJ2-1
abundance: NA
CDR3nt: TGTGCCAGCTCACTAGACAGATACAATGAGCAGTTCTTC
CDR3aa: CASSLDRYNEQFF

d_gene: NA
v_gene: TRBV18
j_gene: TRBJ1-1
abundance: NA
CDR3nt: TGTGCCAGCTCACCAGAAATCGAGGGAACTGAAGCTTTCTTT
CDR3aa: CASSPEIEGTEAFF

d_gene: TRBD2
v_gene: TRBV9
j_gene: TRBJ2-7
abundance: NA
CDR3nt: TGTGCCAGCAGCGTGGGCGGGGGATTAAACGAGCAGTACTTC
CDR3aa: CASSVGGGLNEQYF

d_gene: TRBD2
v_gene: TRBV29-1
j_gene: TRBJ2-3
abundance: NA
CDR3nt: TGCAGCGCCGGTCGGCGGGGGAGCACAGATACGCAGTATTTT
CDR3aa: CSAGRRGSTDTQYF

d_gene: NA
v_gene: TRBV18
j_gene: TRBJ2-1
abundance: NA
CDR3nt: TGTGCCAGCTCAATACTACCGCCACCGTCTGCCAATGAGCAGTTCTTC
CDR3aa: CASSILPPPSANEQFF

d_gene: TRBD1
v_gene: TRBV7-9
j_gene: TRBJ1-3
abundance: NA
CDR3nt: TGTGCCAGCAGCCGTGGGACAGATCACTTGAGCTCTGGAAACACCATATATTTT
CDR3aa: CASSRGTDHLSSGNTIYF

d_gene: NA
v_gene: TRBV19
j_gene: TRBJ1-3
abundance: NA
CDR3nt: TGTGCCAGTACCCCGACAGGCGGTGGAAACACCATATATTTT
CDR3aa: CASTPTGGGNTIYF

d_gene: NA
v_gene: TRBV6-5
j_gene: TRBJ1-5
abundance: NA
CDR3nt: TGTGCCAGCGGGAGAGGAGGTAATCAGCCCCAGCATTTT
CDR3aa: CASGRGGNQPQHF

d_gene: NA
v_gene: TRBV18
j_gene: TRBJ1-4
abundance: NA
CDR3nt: TGTGCCAGCTCACCGTACCCTCGGAGGGCGAATGAAAAACTGTTTTTT
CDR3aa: CASSPYPRRANEKLFF

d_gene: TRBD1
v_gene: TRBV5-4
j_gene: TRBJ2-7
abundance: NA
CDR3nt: TGTGCCAGCAGTCGCTCCGGGACAGGGTCCTCCTACGAGCAGTACTTC
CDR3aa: CASSRSGTGSSYEQYF